The next 13 T cell receptor beta chains were all read from a single sample in a study of blood T cell repertoires in COVID-19. Clones were sequenced by immunoSEQ multiplex PCR, and TCRdb holds only the in-frame ones, with some missing. The repertoire holds around 130,000 clones, with about four fifths as singletons. Sequenced input: PBMCs or T cells enriched from blood (not recorded which). The receptors come from a woman in her twenties or thirties who had recovered from COVID-19.

V is TRBV6-4 and J is TRBJ2-3; D not certain. Germline V gives CDR1 MRHNA, CDR2 SNTAGT. CDR3 length: 12 amino acids. The V and J ends lost 3 bases and 6 bases respectively, with 7 bases between them. DNA for the CDR3: TGTGCCAGCAGTGAGGTGGGCGATACGCAGTATTTT. Amino acid sequence: CASSEVGDTQYF.

The rearrangement uses TRBV5-4 and TRBJ1-1; maybe TRBD1 (6 bases). Germline lookup yields CDR1 SGHNT and CDR2 YYREEE (reference sequence). Trimming removed 1 base from V and 0 bases from J, with 13 bases in between. This CDR3 has 16 residues. DNA of the CDR3: TGTGCCAGCAGCTTGCGTCCCGGGACATTGAACACTGAAGCTTTCTTT. Its protein product is CASSLRPGTLNTEAFF.

The V and J genes are TRBV5-5 and TRBJ2-3; TRBD1 is a possible D gene (6 bases). Trimming pared 1 base from V and 5 bases from J, leaving 11 bases between. CDR1 and CDR2 (germline): SGHKS, YYEKEE (reference sequence). The CDR3 covers 14 residues. CDR3 sequence (DNA): TGTGCCAGCAGCTTGATGGGGGCCGTAGATACGCAGTATTTT. It translates to CASSLMGAVDTQYF.

CDR3 nucleotide sequence: TGTGCCAGCAGTGAGAAAGCGGTTCTCTACGAGCAGTACTTC. Encoded protein: CASSEKAVLYEQYF. The chain joins TRBV2 to TRBJ2-7; D is perhaps TRBD2 (5 bases). The V end lost 3 bases, the J end lost 3 bases, and 12 bases lay between the germline ends. The germline gives CDR1 SNHLY, CDR2 FYNNEI. The CDR3 loop spans 14 amino acids.

V and J are TRBV7-2 and TRBJ1-2; 8 bases map to TRBD1. CDR1 is SGHTA, CDR2 FQGNSA, per germline. The V segment lost 6 bases and the J segment 1 base; nucleotides outside the gene matches: 10. CDR3 length equals 16 residues. DNA for the CDR3: TGTGCCAGCAGAACTACCGGGACAGGCGGTAACTATGGCTACACCTTC. It encodes CASRTTGTGGNYGYTF.

The rearrangement uses TRBV6-1 and TRBJ2-7; D might be TRBD2 (6 bases). V lost 1 base to trimming and J lost 3 bases, with 10 bases between them. The V gene's germline CDR1 is MNHNS and CDR2 SASEGT. The CDR3 extends over 14 amino acids. The CDR3 nucleotides read TGTGCCAGCAGTGAAGTGGGGGGAGACTACGAGCAGTACTTC. Protein: CASSEVGGDYEQYF.

The chain couples TRBV12-2 to TRBJ2-4; whether TRBD2, the table's D call, matches the DNA was not checked. TRBV12-2 is assigned pseudogene status. This CDR3 spans 15 amino acids. The DNA for the CDR3 is TGTGCAAGTCGCCCCCCGGACGGGGGGGACACTGTTCAGTACTTC. Its translation is CASRPPDGGDTVQYF.

This clone was seen more than once but under ten times. V and J are TRBV19 and TRBJ2-1; 9 nucleotides line up with TRBD2. Germline V gene data show CDR1 as LNHDA and CDR2 as SQIVND (reference sequence). The CDR3 covers 14 residues. V lost 3 bases and J lost 7; bases outside the gene matches: 4. Written as DNA, the CDR3 is TGTGCCAGTAGTATTACTAGCGGGCGGAATGAGCAGTTCTTC. Its protein product is CASSITSGRNEQFF.

The chain has TRBV28 and TRBJ1-4; 7 nucleotides align to TRBD1. Germline V lookup: CDR1 MDHEN, CDR2 SYDVKM. The CDR3 consists of 14 residues. J was trimmed by 7 bases and V by 7 bases; bases with no gene match: 9. The CDR3 coding sequence is TGTGCCAGCATATCCAGGGGGGACGGTGAAAAACTGTTTTTT. This gives the protein CASISRGDGEKLFF.

The chain uses TRBV5-1 and TRBJ2-5; 7 bases are shared with TRBD1. The CDR3 consists of 14 residues. Per germline, CDR1 SGHRS and CDR2 YFSETQ. With V trimmed by 4 bases and J by 1 base, 4 bases remained unmatched. This CDR3 is CASSRTGPQETQYF. The CDR3 nucleotides are TGCGCCAGCAGCCGGACAGGACCCCAAGAGACCCAGTACTTC.

J is TRBJ2-3 and V is TRBV9, with D possibly being TRBD2 (5 bases). The V gene's germline CDR1 is SGDLS and CDR2 YYNGEE. The V end was cut by 4 bases, the J end by 4 bases, with 16 bases between. The CDR3 length is 15 residues. In DNA form, the CDR3 reads TGTGCCAGCAGCCGCCTGGACTCCAAGGCAGATACGCAGTATTTT. It codes for CASSRLDSKADTQYF.

The chain employs TRBV7-9 and TRBJ1-1; 7 bases match TRBD1. This CDR3 is built from 15 residues. Trimming cost V 4 bases and J 4 bases; bases outside gene matches: 9. Germline V gene sequence: CDR1 SEHNR, CDR2 FQNEAQ (reference sequence). CDR3 sequence (DNA): TGTGCCAGCAGCTCGTCCGGGACAGTAGTCACTGAAGCTTTCTTT. Its translation: CASSSSGTVVTEAFF.

The chain has TRBV11-2 and TRBJ2-7; possible D gene TRBD2, 5 bases. V was trimmed by 5 bases and J by 6 bases, leaving 20 bases between them. Germline-derived CDR1 and CDR2 are SGHAT and FQNNGV. The CDR3 runs 15 residues. CDR3 loop: CASSHFLRAVGEQYF. The CDR3 DNA reads TGTGCCAGCAGCCACTTTCTGAGGGCTGTCGGCGAGCAGTACTTC.